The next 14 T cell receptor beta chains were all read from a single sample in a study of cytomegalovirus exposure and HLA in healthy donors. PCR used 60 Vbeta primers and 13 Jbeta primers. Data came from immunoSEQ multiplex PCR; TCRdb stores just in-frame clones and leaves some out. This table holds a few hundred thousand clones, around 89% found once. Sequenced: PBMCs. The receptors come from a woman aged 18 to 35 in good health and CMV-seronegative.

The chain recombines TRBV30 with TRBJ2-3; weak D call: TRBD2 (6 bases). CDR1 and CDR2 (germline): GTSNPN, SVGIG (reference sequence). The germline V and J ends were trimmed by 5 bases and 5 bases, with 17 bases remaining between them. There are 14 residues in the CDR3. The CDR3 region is CAWGMGGGEDTQYF. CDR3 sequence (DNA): TGTGCCTGGGGGATGGGGGGAGGAGAAGATACGCAGTATTTT.

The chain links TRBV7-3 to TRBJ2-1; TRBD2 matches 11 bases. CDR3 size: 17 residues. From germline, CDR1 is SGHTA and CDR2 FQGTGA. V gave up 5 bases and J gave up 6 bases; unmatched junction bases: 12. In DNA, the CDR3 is TGTGCCAGCAGCCCAACCGGGACTAGCGGTGGGGGCAATGAGCAGTTCTTC. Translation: CASSPTGTSGGGNEQFF.

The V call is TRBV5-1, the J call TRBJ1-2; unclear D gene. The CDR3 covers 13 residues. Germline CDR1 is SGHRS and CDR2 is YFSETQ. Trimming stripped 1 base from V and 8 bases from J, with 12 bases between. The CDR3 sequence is CASSLSREGGYTF. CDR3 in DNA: TGCGCCAGCAGCTTGTCTAGGGAGGGCGGCTACACCTTC.

The CDR3 protein is CASSGTTSDEQYF. CDR3 DNA: TGTGCCAGCAGTGGGACAACTTCGGACGAGCAGTACTTC. The chain is built from TRBV2 and TRBJ2-7, with a possible D match to TRBD1 (5 bases). In germline, CDR1 is SNHLY, CDR2 FYNNEI. The length of the CDR3 is 13 residues. The V end lost 4 bases, the J end lost 5 bases, and 12 bases lay between the germline ends.

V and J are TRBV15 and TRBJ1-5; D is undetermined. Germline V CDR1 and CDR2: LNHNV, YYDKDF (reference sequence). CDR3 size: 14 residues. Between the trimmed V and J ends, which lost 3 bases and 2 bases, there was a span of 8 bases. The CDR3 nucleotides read TGTGCCACCAGCAGCAACAGTGGCAATCAGCCCCAGCATTTT. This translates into CATSSNSGNQPQHF. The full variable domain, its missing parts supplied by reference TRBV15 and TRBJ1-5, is DAMVIQNPRYQVTQFGKPVTLSCSQTLNHNVMYWYQQKSSQAPKLLFHYYDKDFNNEADTPDNFQSRRPNTSFCFLDIRSPGLGDTAMYLCATSSNSGNQPQHFGDGTRLSIL.

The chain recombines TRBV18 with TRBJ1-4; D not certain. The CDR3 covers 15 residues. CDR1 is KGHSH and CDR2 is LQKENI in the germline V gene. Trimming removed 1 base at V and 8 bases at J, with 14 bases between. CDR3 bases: TGTGCCAGCTCACCACTGTCAAGGCGGAGGGAAAAACTGTTTTTT. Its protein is CASSPLSRRREKLFF.

This chain's CDR3 is CASSDALAGTDTQYF. DNA of the CDR3: TGTGCCAGCAGTGACGCGCTAGCGGGCACAGATACGCAGTATTTT. The genes are TRBV2 and TRBJ2-3; the match to TRBD2 covers 7 bases. CDR3 length equals 15 residues. V was pared by 3 bases and J by 1 base, with 4 bases of the junction left unmatched. Looked up from germline, CDR1 is SNHLY and CDR2 is FYNNEI. The entire variable domain, with the rest obtained from reference TRBV2 and TRBJ2-3, is as follows: EPEVTQTPSHQVTQMGQEVILRCVPISNHLYFYWYRQILGQKVEFLVSFYNNEISEKSEIFDDQFSVERPDGSNFTLKIRSTKLEDSAMYFCASSDALAGTDTQYFGPGTRLTVL.

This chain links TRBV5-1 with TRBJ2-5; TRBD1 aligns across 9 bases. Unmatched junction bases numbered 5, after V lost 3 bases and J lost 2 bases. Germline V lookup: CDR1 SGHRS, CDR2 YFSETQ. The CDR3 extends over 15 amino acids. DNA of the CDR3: TGCGCCAGCAGCTATGGGACAGGGCTTCAAGAGACCCAGTACTTC. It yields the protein CASSYGTGLQETQYF.

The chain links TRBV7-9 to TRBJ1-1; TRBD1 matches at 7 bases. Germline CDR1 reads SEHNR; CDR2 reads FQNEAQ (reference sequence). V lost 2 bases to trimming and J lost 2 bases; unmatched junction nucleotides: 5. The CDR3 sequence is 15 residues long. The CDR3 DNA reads TGTGCCAGCAGCTTATGGAAGGGGGCAAACACTGAAGCTTTCTTT. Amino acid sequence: CASSLWKGANTEAFF.

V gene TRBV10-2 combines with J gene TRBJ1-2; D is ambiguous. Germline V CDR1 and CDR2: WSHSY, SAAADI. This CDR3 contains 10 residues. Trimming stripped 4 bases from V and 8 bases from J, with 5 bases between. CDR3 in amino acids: CASSGRGYTF. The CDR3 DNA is TGCGCCAGCAGTGGTAGAGGCTACACCTTC.

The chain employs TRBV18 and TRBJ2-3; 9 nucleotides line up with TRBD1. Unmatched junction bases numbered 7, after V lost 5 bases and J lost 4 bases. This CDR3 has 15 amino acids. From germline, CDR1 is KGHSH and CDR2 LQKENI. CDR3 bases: TGTGCCAGCTCAGCGGGACAGGGTGGCCCAGATACGCAGTATTTT. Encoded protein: CASSAGQGGPDTQYF. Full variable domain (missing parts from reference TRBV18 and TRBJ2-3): NAGVMQNPRHLVRRRGQEARLRCSPMKGHSHVYWYRQLPEEGLKFMVYLQKENIIDESGMPKERFSAEFPKEGPSILRIQQVVRGDSAAYFCASSAGQGGPDTQYFGPGTRLTVL.

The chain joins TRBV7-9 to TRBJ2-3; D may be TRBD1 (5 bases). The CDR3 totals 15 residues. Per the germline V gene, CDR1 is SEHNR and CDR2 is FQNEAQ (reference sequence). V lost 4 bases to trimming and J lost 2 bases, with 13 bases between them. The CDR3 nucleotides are TGTGCCAGCAGCTCGCAGGGCGGCAACACAGATACGCAGTATTTT. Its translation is CASSSQGGNTDTQYF.

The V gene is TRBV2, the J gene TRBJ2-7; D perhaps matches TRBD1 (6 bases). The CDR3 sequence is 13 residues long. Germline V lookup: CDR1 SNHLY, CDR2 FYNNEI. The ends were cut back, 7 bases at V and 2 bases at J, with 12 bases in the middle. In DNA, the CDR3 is TGTGCCAGCATAGTGGGGGCCCCCTACGAGCAGTACTTC. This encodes CASIVGAPYEQYF.

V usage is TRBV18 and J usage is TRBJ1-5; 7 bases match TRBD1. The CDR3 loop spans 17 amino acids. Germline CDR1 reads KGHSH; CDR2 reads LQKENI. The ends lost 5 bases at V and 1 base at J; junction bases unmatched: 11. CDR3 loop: CASSSADRAKSNQPQHF. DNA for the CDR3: TGTGCCAGCTCATCCGCAGACAGGGCAAAAAGCAATCAGCCCCAGCATTTT.